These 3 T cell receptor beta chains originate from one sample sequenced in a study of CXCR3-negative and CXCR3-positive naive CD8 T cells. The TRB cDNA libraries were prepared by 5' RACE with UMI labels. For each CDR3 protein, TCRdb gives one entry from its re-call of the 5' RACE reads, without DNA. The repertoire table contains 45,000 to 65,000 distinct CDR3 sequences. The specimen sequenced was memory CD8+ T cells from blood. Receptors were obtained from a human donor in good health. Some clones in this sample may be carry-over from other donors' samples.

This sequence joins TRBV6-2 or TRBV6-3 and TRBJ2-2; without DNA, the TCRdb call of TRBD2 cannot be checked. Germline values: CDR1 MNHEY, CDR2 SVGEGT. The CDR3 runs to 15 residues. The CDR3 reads CASSNSGVDTGELFF.

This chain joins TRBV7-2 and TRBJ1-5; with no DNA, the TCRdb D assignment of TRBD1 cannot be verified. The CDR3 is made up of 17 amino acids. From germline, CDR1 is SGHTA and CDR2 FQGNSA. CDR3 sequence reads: CASSLDSWTGPNQPQHF.

CDR3 in amino acids: CAWRGGYSYEQYF. V and J are TRBV30 and TRBJ2-7; TCRdb selects TRBD1, and the lack of DNA leaves this call unchecked. Germline CDR1 GTSNPN, CDR2 SVGIG (reference sequence). The CDR3 runs 13 residues.